This paragraph reports one T cell receptor beta chain. Authors' data handling: Estimation of nucleated cell counts relied on the amplification of reference gene primers. Assay: immunoSEQ multiplex PCR; the TCRdb copy retains only in-frame clones and omits some. V and J calls plus clone size are reproduced from that table; the DNA served to infer D and trimming. The sample contains 300,000 to 400,000 clones, around 85% of which appear only once. V was pared by 2 bases and J by 0 bases, with 10 bases between. From germline, CDR1 is MNHNS and CDR2 SASEGT. This CDR3 is built from 16 residues. Enrollees, about 18 to 89 years old, lived in about two dozen US areas. Participants' reported clinical history set cohort assignment. The record originates from a study of blood T cell repertoires in COVID-19. Study-wide background: PBMCs, B-cell-depleted T cells, or T cells were the source of the cDNA or gDNA that made up the material.

Sequenced sample: PBMCs or T cells enriched from blood (not recorded which). The chain links TRBV6-1 to TRBJ2-2; possible D gene TRBD1, 5 bases. The clonotype was recovered from a woman between 35 and 50 years old with acute COVID-19. Here the CDR3 reads CASSEIDSSNTGELFF. The CDR3 coding sequence is TGTGCCAGCAGTGAAATCGACAGTTCGAACACCGGGGAGCTGTTTTTT.